This TCR beta chain derives from a study of vaccination effects on CD4 cells after COVID-19. Overall study context: Either the BNT162b2 or mRNA-1273 vaccine was given to participants in two doses.

Overall study results and limits: Infection-derived and vaccine-derived clones contracted markedly late after vaccination.

This CDR3 comprises 13 residues. CDR1 and CDR2 from the germline V gene are SGHRS and YFSETQ. V lost 4 bases and J lost 3, with 10 bases in between. Antigen-specific CD4+ T cells were expanded (with viral peptide pools) by the ViraFEST assay ahead of sequencing. Subsequent to less than 13 days of culture, CD4+ T cells were isolated. The person had PCR-confirmed SARS-CoV-2 infection between March and December 2020. Peptides at roughly 10 ug/ml and IL-2 at around 9.3 IU/ml were added to about 2 million PBMC per well. Half the medium was replaced with IL-2 medium on days 3 and 7. Produced via immunoSEQ multiplex PCR; TCRdb's table is partial and in-frame only. The sample has 55,000 or so clones, more than 75% seen once; the top ten hold approximately 5%. With regard to this clone: Its specificity is not known. The identical CDR3 is also encoded by other nucleotide sequences in the sample.

The TCR comes from a human donor who had a prior SARS-CoV-2 infection. This chain connects TRBV5-1 to TRBJ1-2; maybe TRBD1 (5 bases). The material was CD4+ T cells from PBMCs cultured with HIV peptides, obtained before COVID-19 vaccination. Subset defined: HIV-1 Nef peptide pool negative control/reference culture. The CDR3 loop is CASSHGTDYGYTF. For the CDR3, the DNA is TGCGCCAGCAGCCACGGGACCGACTATGGCTACACCTTC.